The following is a T cell receptor (beta chain) sequence with its context. Its antigen is not identified. Libraries for naive CD8 T cells, which were made from around 18,000 to 910,000 sorted cells, drew on 10%, 30% or 50% of the RNA. Trimming cost V 5 bases and J 0 bases, with 5 bases left between them. CDR1 is MNHEY, CDR2 SMNVEV, per germline (reference sequence). This CDR3 has 13 amino acids. This sample is part of a study of molecular identifiers for immune sequencing clone quantification. Findings and limits, study-wide: Because of identical TCR molecules sharing a barcode, sizes of highly expanded clones could be underestimated.

The use of previously described methods and listed TCR primers produced the bulk TCR libraries. TCRdb recomputed calls from the PCR reads with MiXCR, one row per CDR3 protein. The sample records about 640,000 distinct CDR3 sequences, 20% being singletons. This clonotype was obtained from a human donor in good health. Some libraries in this study had Jurkat cell RNA spiked in. The sequencing input was naive CD8+ T cells from blood, with Jurkat cell RNA spiked in. Sample subset: FACS-sorted CD8+CD4-CCR7+CD45RA+ naive T cells. The chain is built from TRBV27 and TRBJ2-1; unclear D gene. For the CDR3, the DNA is TGTGCCAGCAGTCCTTTCTCCTACAATGAGCAGTTCTTC. Amino acids: CASSPFSYNEQFF.